The next 6 T cell receptor beta chains were all read from a single sample in a study of cytomegalovirus exposure and HLA in healthy donors. PCR was performed using 60 Vbeta and 13 Jbeta primers. The table came from immunoSEQ multiplex PCR; TCRdb's copy has only in-frame clones and leaves some out. This sample has approximately 200,000 clones, with about 83% found just once. The sample comprised PBMCs. The receptor set was obtained from a human donor in good health.

V and J are TRBV29-1 and TRBJ2-7; no clear D gene. Germline V gives CDR1 SQVTM, CDR2 ANQGSEA. The CDR3 sequence is 13 residues long. With 6 bases removed from V and 6 bases from J, the gap between germline ends came to 18 bases. The chain's CDR3 is CSVRHLQNGEQYF. CDR3 sequence (DNA): TGCAGCGTCAGACACCTCCAGAACGGCGAGCAGTACTTC.

The V gene is TRBV18, the J gene TRBJ1-3; no clear D. Looked up from germline, CDR1 is KGHSH and CDR2 is LQKENI. V lost 6 bases and J lost 0, with 12 bases in between. The CDR3 sequence is 15 residues long. The CDR3 reads CASSGGSHSGNTIYF. DNA for the CDR3: TGTGCCAGCTCGGGCGGGTCCCACTCTGGAAACACCATATATTTT.

This clone was seen a single time. The chain employs TRBV5-1 and TRBJ2-1; D remains ambiguous. This CDR3 contains 15 residues. V gave up 1 base and J gave up 0 bases, with 8 bases separating them. Germline V gives CDR1 SGHRS, CDR2 YFSETQ. DNA of the CDR3: TGCGCCAGCAGCTTGCGGGTCCCCTCCTACAATGAGCAGTTCTTC. It translates to CASSLRVPSYNEQFF. The variable domain in full, with the rest retrieved from reference TRBV5-1 and TRBJ2-1, is KAGVTQTPRYLIKTRGQQVTLSCSPISGHRSVSWYQQTPGQGLQFLFEYFSETQRNKGNFPGRFSGRQFSNSRSEMNVSTLELGDSALYLCASSLRVPSYNEQFFGPGTRLTVL.

Concerning this clone itself: This sample includes further DNA sequences coding for the same CDR3. This chain links TRBV9 with TRBJ2-7; a possible D gene is TRBD2 (6 bases). The ends were cut back, 2 bases at V and 2 bases at J, with 11 bases in the middle. The CDR3 length is 14 residues. CDR1 is SGDLS and CDR2 is YYNGEE in the germline V gene. DNA for the CDR3: TGTGCCAGCAGCGTGGGCGGGGCAACCTACGAGCAGTACTTC. Translating gives CASSVGGATYEQYF.

The genes are TRBV30 and TRBJ2-1; 10 nucleotides match TRBD1. The CDR3 consists of 14 residues. The germline V gene has CDR1 GTSNPN and CDR2 SVGIG (reference sequence). V lost 4 bases to trimming and J lost 4 bases; unmatched junction nucleotides: 4. This CDR3 reads CAWNPGQGYNEQFF. Written as DNA, the CDR3 is TGTGCCTGGAATCCGGGACAGGGGTACAATGAGCAGTTCTTC.

The V and J genes are TRBV2 and TRBJ1-1; no definite D call. This CDR3 has 12 amino acids. The germline CDR1 and CDR2 sequences are SNHLY and FYNNEI. The V end lost 5 bases, the J end lost 5 bases, and 9 bases lay between the germline ends. CDR3 bases: TGTGCCAGCAGTCCGGAGAGGACTGAAGCTTTCTTT. Translated: CASSPERTEAFF.